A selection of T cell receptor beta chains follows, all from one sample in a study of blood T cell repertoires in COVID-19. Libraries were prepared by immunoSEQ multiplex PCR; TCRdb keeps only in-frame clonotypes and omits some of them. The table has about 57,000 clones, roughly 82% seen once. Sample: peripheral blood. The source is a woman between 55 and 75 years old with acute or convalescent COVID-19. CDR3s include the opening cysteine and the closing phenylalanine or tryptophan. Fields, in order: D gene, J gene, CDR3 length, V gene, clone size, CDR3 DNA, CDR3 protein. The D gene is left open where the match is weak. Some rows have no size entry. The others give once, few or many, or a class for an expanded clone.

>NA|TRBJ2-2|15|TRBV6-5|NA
TGTGCCAGTAGCCCCCCCGGGGAAAACACCGGGGAGCTGTTTTTT
CASSPPGENTGELFF
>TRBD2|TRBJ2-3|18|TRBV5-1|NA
TGCGCCAGCAGCACCCACGGGCGGGGGATGTCGGACACAGATACGCAGTATTTT
CASSTHGRGMSDTDTQYF
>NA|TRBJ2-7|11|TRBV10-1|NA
TGCGCCAGCAGTGACAGCTACGAGCAGTACTTC
CASSDSYEQYF
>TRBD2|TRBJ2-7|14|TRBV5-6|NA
TGTGCCAGCAGCCTAAAAAGCGGGGGCGACGAGCAGTACTTC
CASSLKSGGDEQYF
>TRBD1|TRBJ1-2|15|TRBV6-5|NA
TGTGCCAGCAGCTACACAGGGGGTGAGAACTATGGCTACACCTTC
CASSYTGGENYGYTF
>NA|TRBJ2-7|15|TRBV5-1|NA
TGCGCCAGCAAACCCCAGGGTGGTATCGTGTACGAGCAGTACTTC
CASKPQGGIVYEQYF
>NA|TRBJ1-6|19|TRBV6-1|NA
TGTGCCAGCAGTGAAGTTCTCCCCGCGACAAGCTCCTATAATTCACCCCTCCACTTT
CASSEVLPATSSYNSPLHF
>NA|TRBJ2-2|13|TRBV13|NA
TGTGCCAGCAGCCCCCCGGGGAGCGGGGAGCTGTTTTTT
CASSPPGSGELFF
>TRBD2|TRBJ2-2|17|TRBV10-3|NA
TGTGCCATCGGTACGAACAGCGGGGGGAGTGGCACCGGGGAGCTGTTTTTT
CAIGTNSGGSGTGELFF
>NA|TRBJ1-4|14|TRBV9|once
TGTGCCAGCAGCGCTGGGAGGGGCGGAGAAAAACTGTTTTTT
CASSAGRGGEKLFF
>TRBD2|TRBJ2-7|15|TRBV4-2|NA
TGTGCCAGCAGCCAAGATGCGGCTAGCGGAAGCGAGCAGTACTTC
CASSQDAASGSEQYF
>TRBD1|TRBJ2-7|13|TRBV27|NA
TGTGCCAGCAGTATCGGGACAGGGTACGAGCAGTACTTC
CASSIGTGYEQYF
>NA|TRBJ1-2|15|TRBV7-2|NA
TGTGCCAGCAGCCACGCCATTCCGGACAGAGTTGGCTACACCTTC
CASSHAIPDRVGYTF
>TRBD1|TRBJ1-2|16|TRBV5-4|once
TGTGCCAGCAGCGGCAACTTACAGGGGGCCGGCTATGGCTACACCTTC
CASSGNLQGAGYGYTF
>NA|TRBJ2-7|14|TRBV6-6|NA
TGTGCCAGCAGTTACTCCAGGGATAGCTACGAGCAGTACTTC
CASSYSRDSYEQYF
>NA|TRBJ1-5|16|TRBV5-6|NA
TGTGCCAGCAGCTTACTATTGGATTATAGCAATCAGCCCCAGCATTTT
CASSLLLDYSNQPQHF
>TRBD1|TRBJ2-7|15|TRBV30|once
TGTGCCTGGAGTCCCCCGACAGGGTTTAAGAACGAGCAGTACTTC
CAWSPPTGFKNEQYF
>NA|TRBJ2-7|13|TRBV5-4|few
TGTGCCACCACCCCGGGGGGCAGCTACGAGCAGTACTTC
CATTPGGSYEQYF
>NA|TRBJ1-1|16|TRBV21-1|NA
TGTGCCAGCAGCAAAGAATCGGGAAGGGTGAACACTGAAGCTTTCTTT
CASSKESGRVNTEAFF
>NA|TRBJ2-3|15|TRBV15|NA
TGTGCCACCAGCAGAGAAACGACTAGCACAGATACGCAGTATTTT
CATSRETTSTDTQYF
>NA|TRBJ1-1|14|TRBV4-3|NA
TGCGCCAGCAGCCAAGATCGGCGGGGATTAAGAGCTTTCTTT
CASSQDRRGLRAFF
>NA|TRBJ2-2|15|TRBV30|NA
TGTGCCTGGGGGGTTAGGGGACTGGGAACCGGGGAGCTGTTTTTT
CAWGVRGLGTGELFF
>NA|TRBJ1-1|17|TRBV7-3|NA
TGTGCCAGCAGCTTAAGAGGGGGATCAAGGGAAGACACTGAAGCTTTCTTT
CASSLRGGSREDTEAFF
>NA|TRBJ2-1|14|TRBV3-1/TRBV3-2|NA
TGTGCCAGCAGCGCTGTGGTGGCGGGAAATGAGCAGTTCTTC
CASSAVVAGNEQFF
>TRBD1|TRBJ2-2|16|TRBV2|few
TGTGCCATCCGAATCCGGGACAGGGTAGTAGCCGGGGAGCTGTTTTTT
CAIRIRDRVVAGELFF
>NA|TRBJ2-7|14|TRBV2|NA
TGTGCCAGCAGTGAAAGTTGGGCAGCTTACGAGCAGTACTTC
CASSESWAAYEQYF
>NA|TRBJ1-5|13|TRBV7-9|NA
TGTGCCAGCAGCTTAGAAGAGGGTCAGCCCCAGCATTTT
CASSLEEGQPQHF
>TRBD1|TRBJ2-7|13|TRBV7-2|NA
TGTGCCAGCAGCCCAGGACAGGGATCCGAGCAGTACTTC
CASSPGQGSEQYF
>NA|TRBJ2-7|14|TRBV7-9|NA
TGTGCCAGCAGTAGAGGTCGGGGTGCCTACGAGCAGTACTTC
CASSRGRGAYEQYF